This T cell receptor beta chain stems from a study of cytomegalovirus exposure and HLA in healthy donors. PCR used 60 Vbeta primers and 13 Jbeta primers. Measured with immunoSEQ multiplex PCR; TCRdb has only the in-frame clones, and not every one. The repertoire holds around 200,000 clones, with 65% to 85% as singletons. This clone appeared once. The sample taken for sequencing was PBMCs. The clonotype was recovered from a middle-aged man in good health and CMV-seronegative.

The CDR3 DNA is TGTGCCAGCAGTGACATCGCGGGGGGGGGCACAGATACGCAGTATTTT. It specifies CASSDIAGGGTDTQYF. The genes are TRBV6-1 and TRBJ2-3; TRBD2 matches 9 bases. This CDR3 has 16 amino acids. The germline V gene encodes CDR1 MNHNS and CDR2 SASEGT. Trimming at V came to 3 bases and at J to 1 base, leaving 5 bases not matched to a gene.